The clone carrying this TCR beta chain was seen ten or more times. Its antigen is undetermined. With 1 base removed from V and 0 bases from J, the gap between germline ends came to 7 bases. Per germline, CDR1 DFQATT and CDR2 SNEGSKA (reference sequence). The CDR3 extends over 14 amino acids. The data belong to a study of T cell repertoires in cytomegalovirus infection. The overall study: Matching HLA type and CMV infection were both indicated by public TCR beta signatures. Notes on the study in general: Clonotypes of TCR beta that were HLA-C-restricted and CMV-specific dominated the ex vivo response.

In TCRdb, the reads were re-called with MiXCR into one record per CDR3 protein. Among about 110,000 distinct CDR3 sequences, 9.5% to 13% were seen once, and the ten largest hold around 29%. The sample consisted of PBMCs, sequenced either directly or after in vitro stimulation (not recorded which). The rearrangement links TRBV20-1 to TRBJ2-1; D is possibly TRBD1 or TRBD2 (5 bases each). This clonotype originated in a human donor in good health (CMV status not recorded). Some clones in this sample may be carry-over from other donors' samples. The DNA of the CDR3 is TGCAGTGCTAGAGGGGGGAGCTCCTACAATGAGCAGTTCTTC. It encodes CSARGGSSYNEQFF.